Included here is one T cell receptor beta chain sequence, with context. The source of the sample is a study of blood T cells in healthy people across ages. Germline CDR1 MNHEY, CDR2 SVGEGT. V dropped 2 bases and J dropped 7; count of bases not matched to a gene: 14. The CDR3 is 16 residues long. The second PCR ran about 7 to 12 cycles with a sample-barcoded 5' primer and J-beta primers. TCRdb reanalysed the 5' RACE reads using MiXCR and keeps one entry per CDR3 protein. Among roughly 2 million distinct CDR3 sequences listed, roughly 49% were seen once. The sequenced material came from blood. The sequence was collected from a woman aged 40 to 50 in good health. The V gene is TRBV6-2 or TRBV6-3, the J gene TRBJ2-7; 7 positions agree with TRBD1. Here the CDR3 DNA reads TGTGCCAGCAGTTACCGAGGGGGCCGCCTAAATGGGGAGCAGTACTTC. Amino acid sequence: CASSYRGGRLNGEQYF.